Sequencing of this T cell receptor beta chain was carried out in a study of cytomegalovirus exposure and HLA in healthy donors. Primers included in the PCR were 60 Vbeta and 13 Jbeta primers. Assay used: immunoSEQ multiplex PCR; TCRdb lists only in-frame clones, some missing. The sample includes roughly 190,000 clones, 60% to 85% of them seen just once. V was clipped by 4 bases and J by 8 bases, with 15 bases between them. CDR1 and CDR2 (germline): SGHDT, YYEEEE. The CDR3 is 14 residues long. This clone was seen a handful of times. The clonotype originates from a woman younger than 30 in good health and CMV-seronegative. Sequencing input: PBMCs. The V call is TRBV5-6, the J call TRBJ1-4; D possibly corresponds to TRBD1 (5 bases). CDR3: CASSLGTGGEKLFF. In DNA form, the CDR3 reads TGTGCCAGCAGCCTAGGGACGGGAGGGGAAAAACTGTTTTTT.